These 30 T cell receptor beta chains came from one sample sequenced in a study of T cell changes during pregnancy in multiple sclerosis. Generated by immunoSEQ multiplex PCR, the TCRdb table keeps only in-frame clones and is missing some. The sample consists of under 75,000 clones, 80% to 95% of them appearing once. The specimen was CD4+ T cells from peripheral blood mononuclear cells, collected after pregnancy. The receptors come from a female donor with multiple sclerosis, enrolled in a pregnancy study.

This chain connects TRBV5-1 to TRBJ1-1; 8 bases align to TRBD1. CDR3 length: 15 amino acids. With V trimmed by 4 bases and J by 1 base, 6 bases remained unmatched. Per germline, CDR1 SGHRS and CDR2 YFSETQ. CDR3 DNA: TGCGCCAGCAGCGGGACACAGGGGGGGAACACTGAAGCTTTCTTT. Translation gives CASSGTQGGNTEAFF.

The J gene is TRBJ1-1, the V gene TRBV19, with D perhaps matching TRBD1 (6 bases). V was cut by 4 bases and J by 6 bases, with 15 bases left in between. Germline CDR1 is LNHDA and CDR2 is SQIVND (reference sequence). This CDR3 is built from 14 residues. The CDR3 loop is CASSTNRDRAEAFF. The CDR3 coding sequence is TGTGCCAGTAGTACAAACAGGGATCGTGCTGAAGCTTTCTTT.

The rearrangement uses TRBV5-1 and TRBJ1-3; D possibly corresponds to TRBD1 (5 bases). The length of the CDR3 is 14 residues. The V gene's germline CDR1 is SGHRS and CDR2 YFSETQ. The V end lost 1 base, the J end lost 4 bases, and 9 bases lay between the germline ends. CDR3 bases: TGCGCCAGCAGCTTGCAAACAGGAGGAAACACCATATATTTT. Translation gives CASSLQTGGNTIYF.

The chain recombines TRBV4-1 with TRBJ2-7; 9 bases fit TRBD2. This CDR3 has 16 amino acids. V lost 1 base to trimming and J lost 2 bases; unmatched junction nucleotides: 6. CDR1 and CDR2 from the germline V gene are MGHRA and YSYEKL. CDR3 nucleotide sequence: TGCGCCAGCAGCCAAGTCCCGGGACTAGCCACCTACGAGCAGTACTTC. This encodes CASSQVPGLATYEQYF.

V gene TRBV28 combines with J gene TRBJ1-2; D unclear. From germline, CDR1 is MDHEN and CDR2 SYDVKM. The ends were cut back, 7 bases at V and 7 bases at J, with 19 bases in the middle. The CDR3 length is 14 residues. The CDR3 bases are TGTGCCAGCACCCGATGGCGGGCCGAGGGTGGCTACACCTTC. As protein: CASTRWRAEGGYTF.

V usage is TRBV14 and J usage is TRBJ2-7, with TRBD1 matching over 10 bases. This CDR3 is 16 amino acids long. The V gene end was trimmed by 1 base and the J gene end by 4 bases; junction bases not matched to a gene: 7. The germline V gene encodes CDR1 SGHDN and CDR2 FVKESK. The CDR3 here is CASSQGPGQGFYEQYF. The DNA of the CDR3 is TGTGCCAGCAGCCAAGGACCGGGACAGGGGTTTTACGAGCAGTACTTC.

Regarding this clone: Other DNA sequences in the sample encode the same CDR3. V usage is TRBV7-2 and J usage is TRBJ1-2, with 8 nucleotides matching TRBD1. Germline V lookup: CDR1 SGHTA, CDR2 FQGNSA. Trimming removed 5 bases from V and 2 bases from J; junction bases left unmatched: 1. This CDR3 is 13 amino acids long. This CDR3 is CASSRDRNYGYTF. The CDR3 nucleotides read TGTGCCAGCAGCAGGGACAGGAACTATGGCTACACCTTC.

The CDR3 DNA reads as TGTGCCAGCTCACCGCCAGCGGGAGTCTACGAGCAGTACTTC. Its translation: CASSPPAGVYEQYF. This sequence joins TRBV18 and TRBJ2-7; 8 positions match TRBD2. From germline, CDR1 is KGHSH and CDR2 LQKENI. With 3 bases clipped from V and 3 bases from J, the junction kept 4 bases outside the gene matches. The CDR3 is 14 residues long.

The chain is built from TRBV4-1 and TRBJ2-7; D is perhaps TRBD1 (6 bases). The CDR3 loop spans 15 amino acids. Trimming took off 1 base at V and 5 bases at J, with 15 bases between the two ends. Germline lookup yields CDR1 MGHRA and CDR2 YSYEKL. The CDR3 bases are TGCGCCAGCAGCCAAGTGGAAGCGAGGGGGAACGAGCAGTACTTC. This translates into CASSQVEARGNEQYF.

This clone was detected only a few times. V gene TRBV15 combines with J gene TRBJ1-2; TRBD1 matches at 9 bases. This CDR3 contains 15 residues. The junction had 9 bases not matched to a gene; V was cut back by 3 bases and J by 7 bases. Germline V lookup: CDR1 LNHNV, CDR2 YYDKDF (reference sequence). In DNA, the CDR3 is TGTGCCACCAGCAGGGGGACAGGGAGGATCGGTGGCTACACCTTC. It codes for CATSRGTGRIGGYTF.

The genes are TRBV4-2 and TRBJ1-1, with D unclear. With 3 bases removed from V and 6 bases from J, the gap between germline ends came to 20 bases. CDR3 size: 16 residues. From germline, CDR1 is LGHNA and CDR2 YNFKEQ. CDR3 in DNA: TGTGCCAGCAGCCATGTGGCATGGGGTGAGGAGGCTGAAGCTTTCTTT. This encodes CASSHVAWGEEAEAFF.

The chain recombines TRBV19 with TRBJ2-5; no clear D gene. The V end was cut by 5 bases, the J end by 4 bases, with 11 bases between. The CDR3 loop spans 13 amino acids. Per germline, CDR1 LNHDA and CDR2 SQIVND (reference sequence). The CDR3 DNA is TGTGCCAGTAGTCTATCGAATGGAGAGACCCAGTACTTC. Its protein is CASSLSNGETQYF.

The chain links TRBV27 to TRBJ2-1; 8 nucleotides match TRBD1. CDR3 length: 15 amino acids. V gave up 6 bases and J gave up 2 bases; unmatched junction bases: 6. The germline V gene encodes CDR1 MNHEY and CDR2 SMNVEV (reference sequence). Here the CDR3 reads CASSRRQGTYNEQFF. DNA of the CDR3: TGTGCCAGCAGCCGCCGACAGGGGACCTACAATGAGCAGTTCTTC.

The V and J genes are TRBV5-8 and TRBJ2-5; 12 bases are shared with TRBD1. CDR3 size: 18 residues. The germline CDR1 and CDR2 sequences are SGHTS and YDEGEE. V was clipped by 0 bases and J by 4 bases; unmatched bases: 10. In DNA, the CDR3 is TGTGCCAGCAGCTTGGGAGCACCGGGACAGGGGGCACGAGAGACCCAGTACTTC. Translation gives CASSLGAPGQGARETQYF.

V usage is TRBV30 and J usage is TRBJ1-2; 11 bases are shared with TRBD1. Germline V gives CDR1 GTSNPN, CDR2 SVGIG (reference sequence). This CDR3 spans 15 amino acids. The V gene end was trimmed by 0 bases and the J gene end by 6 bases; junction bases not matched to a gene: 6. CDR3 nucleotide sequence: TGTGCCTGGAGTGTCGGGGACAGGGGGGGCCATGGCTACACCTTC. Translation gives CAWSVGDRGGHGYTF.

DNA of the CDR3: TGTGCCAGCAGTTACGGTCGGGGGTCCACAGATACGCAGTATTTT. Amino acid sequence: CASSYGRGSTDTQYF. The chain recombines TRBV6-6 with TRBJ2-3; perhaps TRBD2 as D (6 bases). This CDR3 comprises 15 residues. The germline V gene has CDR1 MNHNY and CDR2 SVGAGI (reference sequence). V dropped 2 bases and J dropped 2 bases, with 11 bases sitting between them.

The gene calls are TRBV6-6 and TRBJ2-2; D is ambiguous. Germline values: CDR1 MNHNY, CDR2 SVGAGI (reference sequence). The CDR3 length is 13 residues. Between the trimmed V and J ends, which lost 5 bases and 4 bases, there was a span of 8 bases. For the CDR3, the DNA is TGTGCCAGCAGTGCAGCGTTCACCGGGGAGCTGTTTTTT. Residues: CASSAAFTGELFF.

This chain connects TRBV7-2 to TRBJ1-5; no firm D call. The length of the CDR3 is 13 residues. CDR1 is SGHTA, CDR2 FQGNSA, per germline. Between the trimmed V and J ends, which lost 6 bases and 5 bases, there was a span of 11 bases. The CDR3 region is CASRLIPDQPQHF. The CDR3, as DNA: TGTGCCAGCAGACTAATCCCGGATCAGCCCCAGCATTTT.

V gene TRBV5-1 combines with J gene TRBJ2-3; 7 nucleotides line up with TRBD1. This CDR3 comprises 14 residues. Germline V gene data show CDR1 as SGHRS and CDR2 as YFSETQ. The J segment lost 4 bases and the V segment lost 2 bases, leaving 4 bases of the junction unmatched. CDR3 amino acids: CASSFGTAPDTQYF. The DNA for the CDR3 is TGCGCCAGCAGCTTCGGGACAGCCCCAGATACGCAGTATTTT.

The rearrangement joins TRBV2 to TRBJ2-1, with D unresolved. The CDR3 has 15 residues. Between the trimmed V and J ends, which lost 3 bases and 5 bases, there was a span of 14 bases. Germline V gene data show CDR1 as SNHLY and CDR2 as FYNNEI. The CDR3 sequence is CASSDGGFKDNEQFF. CDR3 bases: TGTGCCAGCAGTGATGGCGGCTTTAAAGACAATGAGCAGTTCTTC.

J is TRBJ1-2 and V is TRBV19; D remains ambiguous. V dropped 6 bases and J dropped 5 bases, with 10 bases sitting between them. The CDR3 sequence is 12 residues long. CDR1 LNHDA and CDR2 SQIVND come from the germline V gene (reference sequence). The CDR3 loop reads CASSPTGYGYTF. As DNA, the CDR3 is TGTGCCAGTAGCCCTACGGGTTATGGCTACACCTTC.

The gene calls are TRBV30 and TRBJ2-5; no definite D call. With the DNA end fitting TRBJ2-7 better, the J assignment may be wrong. CDR1 and CDR2 from the germline V gene are GTSNPN and SVGIG (reference sequence). The CDR3 length is 11 residues. The CDR3 DNA reads TGTGCCTGGAGCGAGGATAACGAGCAGTACTTC. Translation gives CAWSEDNEQYF.

A few counts support this clone. The chain is built from TRBV19 and TRBJ1-6, with TRBD1 as a possible D gene (5 bases). In germline, CDR1 is LNHDA, CDR2 SQIVND (reference sequence). This CDR3 has 16 amino acids. V was shortened by 3 bases and J by 6 bases, with 15 bases between the two germline ends. This chain's CDR3 is CASSIGGQGPNSPLHF. The CDR3 nucleotides read TGTGCCAGTAGTATCGGTGGGCAGGGCCCTAATTCACCCCTCCACTTT.

V gene TRBV5-8 combines with J gene TRBJ1-5, with TRBD1 identical over 11 bases. The V and J ends lost 3 bases and 7 bases, in that order; junction bases with no gene match: 9. The CDR3 has 16 residues. CDR1 and CDR2 from the germline V gene are SGHTS and YDEGEE. The CDR3 reads CASSSEGQGGRQPQHF. As DNA, the CDR3 is TGTGCCAGCAGCTCGGAGGGACAGGGGGGCCGACAGCCCCAGCATTTT.

The V call is TRBV5-1, the J call TRBJ2-6; the match to TRBD1 covers 9 bases. Trimming cost V 6 bases and J 0 bases; bases outside gene matches: 10. Germline V gene data show CDR1 as SGHRS and CDR2 as YFSETQ. This CDR3 spans 18 amino acids. The CDR3: CASTPGQGLGSGANVLTF. For the CDR3, the DNA is TGCGCCAGCACCCCGGGACAGGGACTTGGCTCTGGGGCCAACGTCCTGACTTTC.

The chain carries TRBV7-8 and TRBJ1-5, with D uncertain. Germline CDR1 and CDR2: SGHVS and FQNEAQ. The CDR3 sequence is 15 residues long. V dropped 0 bases and J dropped 5 bases, with 11 bases sitting between them. For the CDR3, the DNA is TGTGCCAGCAGCTTAGCCGGGAGGACCTATCAGCCCCAGCATTTT. This translates into CASSLAGRTYQPQHF.

This chain uses TRBV5-1 with TRBJ1-3; perhaps TRBD1 as D (6 bases). Germline-derived CDR1 and CDR2 are SGHRS and YFSETQ. Deletions cut 1 base from V and 0 bases from J, with 8 bases between. The CDR3 totals 15 residues. DNA for the CDR3: TGCGCCAGCAGCTTGCAACAGGGCTCTGGAAACACCATATATTTT. This codes for CASSLQQGSGNTIYF.

The chain employs TRBV5-4 and TRBJ2-5, with 9 bases aligning to TRBD2. The trim removed 1 base at V and 5 bases at J, leaving 6 bases unmatched. Germline V gives CDR1 SGHNT, CDR2 YYREEE (reference sequence). The CDR3 is made up of 15 amino acids. CDR3 in DNA: TGTGCCAGCAGCTTGTGGAGCGGGGGGCACGAGACCCAGTACTTC. This encodes CASSLWSGGHETQYF.

This clone was seen a single time. The genes are TRBV6-6 and TRBJ2-7; maybe TRBD1 (5 bases). Trimming cost V 5 bases and J 0 bases, with 14 bases left between them. This CDR3 spans 15 amino acids. Germline V gene sequence: CDR1 MNHNY, CDR2 SVGAGI (reference sequence). The chain's CDR3 is CASSADSLYSYEQYF. As DNA, the CDR3 is TGTGCCAGCAGTGCCGACAGTCTCTACTCCTACGAGCAGTACTTC.

The chain joins TRBV11-2 to TRBJ2-7, with a possible D match to TRBD2 (6 bases). Germline-derived CDR1 and CDR2 are SGHAT and FQNNGV. V lost 5 bases and J lost 7, with 18 bases in between. CDR3 length: 14 residues. The CDR3 sequence: CASSPTRLEGEQYF. CDR3 sequence (DNA): TGTGCCAGCAGCCCTACTCGCTTGGAGGGGGAGCAGTACTTC.